This T cell receptor (beta chain) comes out of a study of monozygotic twins with inflammatory bowel disease. Turning to this clonotype: Its antigen remains unknown.

Molecular identifiers with 6-nucleotide sample barcodes were added during cDNA synthesis via template switching. From its re-call of the 5' RACE reads, TCRdb lists each CDR3 protein once, without DNA. This sample contains about 210,000 distinct CDR3 sequences. Whole blood, unsorted for T cells, was the source of total RNA. Points from the study as a whole: IBD-affected twins scored below their healthy co-twins in TCRbeta diversity (inverse Simpson).

This CDR3 is built from 16 residues. CDR1 and CDR2 (germline): SQVTM, ANQGSEA. The sequence was collected from a human donor with ulcerative colitis or Crohn's disease, or a healthy co-twin of an affected twin (not recorded which). The chain carries TRBV29-1 and TRBJ1-3; TCRdb lists TRBD1, though no DNA is available to test this call. Sequenced: blood. The CDR3 protein is CSVVPRTEDSGNTIYF.